The 32 T cell receptor beta chains listed next were all sequenced from one sample in a study of blood T cell repertoires in COVID-19. Profiling relied on immunoSEQ multiplex PCR, and the TCRdb table lists in-frame clones only, not all of them. The sample consists of 400,000 to 450,000 clones, roughly 90% of them appearing once. The sample consisted of peripheral blood. The source is a man aged 18 to 29 with COVID-19, enrolled during active disease.

The rearrangement links TRBV14 to TRBJ2-1; D is uncertain. The V end was cut by 3 bases, the J end by 4 bases, with 7 bases between. Germline lookup yields CDR1 SGHDN and CDR2 FVKESK. There are 13 residues in the CDR3. CDR3 sequence reads: CASSHNSYNEQFF. In DNA form, the CDR3 reads TGTGCCAGCAGCCACAACTCTTACAATGAGCAGTTCTTC.

On this clone itself: Other DNA sequences of this sample code for an identical CDR3. The chain carries TRBV19 and TRBJ1-5; D ambiguous. The V end was cut by 3 bases, the J end by 0 bases, with 9 bases between. The germline V gene has CDR1 LNHDA and CDR2 SQIVND (reference sequence). The CDR3 runs 15 residues. CDR3 loop: CASSIGGNSNQPQHF. CDR3 DNA sequence: TGTGCCAGTAGTATCGGCGGGAATAGCAATCAGCCCCAGCATTTT. The full variable domain, rest sourced from reference TRBV19 and TRBJ1-5, is DGGITQSPKYLFRKEGQNVTLSCEQNLNHDAMYWYRQDPGQGLRLIYYSQIVNDFQKGDIAEGYSVSREKKESFPLTVTSAQKNPTAFYLCASSIGGNSNQPQHFGDGTRLSIL.

The rearrangement links TRBV4-2 to TRBJ1-1; D gene unclear. The V end lost 0 bases, the J end lost 8 bases, and 7 bases lay between the germline ends. In germline, CDR1 is LGHNA, CDR2 YNFKEQ. The CDR3 sequence is 12 residues long. The CDR3 nucleotides read TGTGCCAGCAGCCAAGATCTCGGGGAAGCTTTCTTT. It is translated as CASSQDLGEAFF.

This clone has just one count. The chain employs TRBV16 and TRBJ1-2, with D unresolved. V lost 0 bases, J lost 4 bases, and 12 bases lay in between. This CDR3 is 15 amino acids long. Per germline, CDR1 KGHSY and CDR2 FQNENV. The chain's CDR3 is CASSQSYGEAYGYTF. CDR3 DNA sequence: TGTGCCAGCAGCCAATCGTACGGAGAGGCCTATGGCTACACCTTC.

The genes are TRBV9 and TRBJ2-3; unclear D gene. Germline V gene sequence: CDR1 SGDLS, CDR2 YYNGEE. Trimming took off 0 bases at V and 2 bases at J, with 10 bases between the two ends. This CDR3 is 15 amino acids long. The CDR3 DNA reads as TGTGCCAGCAGCGTAGCTAACTTTCCCACAGATACGCAGTATTTT. Residues: CASSVANFPTDTQYF.

The chain links TRBV7-8 to TRBJ1-6, with a possible D match to TRBD1 (6 bases). Germline assignment: CDR1 SGHVS and CDR2 FQNEAQ. The CDR3 runs to 15 residues. V shed 5 bases and J shed 1 base, with 9 bases lying between them. The CDR3 DNA follows: TGTGCCAGCAGCCCCCAGGGGTCCTATAATTCACCCCTCCACTTT. Translation: CASSPQGSYNSPLHF. The full variable domain, completed using reference TRBV7-8 and TRBJ1-6, is GAGVSQSPRYKVAKRGQDVALRCDPISGHVSLFWYQQALGQGPEFLTYFQNEAQLDKSGLPSDRFFAERPEGSVSTLKIQRTQQEDSAVYLCASSPQGSYNSPLHFGNGTRLTVT.

This sequence joins TRBV27 and TRBJ2-1; TRBD2 might be the D (5 bases). The CDR3 runs 14 residues. Germline V CDR1 and CDR2: MNHEY, SMNVEV (reference sequence). V lost 3 bases and J 0 bases, leaving 6 bases between the germline ends. The CDR3 is CASSLGASYNEQFF. In nucleotides, the CDR3 is TGTGCCAGCAGTTTGGGAGCCTCCTACAATGAGCAGTTCTTC.

The chain joins TRBV19 to TRBJ1-1, with D tentatively TRBD1 (6 bases). Per the germline V gene, CDR1 is LNHDA and CDR2 is SQIVND (reference sequence). This CDR3 region has 13 residues. The ends were cut back, 5 bases at V and 10 bases at J, with 17 bases in the middle. The CDR3 loop reads CASSVRGRESAFF. CDR3 sequence (DNA): TGTGCCAGTAGTGTCAGGGGCCGCGAATCAGCTTTCTTT.

As for this clone: The junction departs from the called germline gene at one end, perhaps through a read error. The CDR3 loop reads CASSNSGGLFWYF. For the CDR3, the DNA is TGTGCCAGCAGTAACTCGGGGGGGTTATTTTGGTACTTC. The rearrangement uses TRBV6-6 and TRBJ2-4; 8 nucleotides match TRBD2. The CDR3 runs 13 residues. CDR1 and CDR2 from the germline V gene are MNHNY and SVGAGI (reference sequence).

The genes are TRBV29-1 and TRBJ1-1; 7 nucleotides line up with TRBD1. CDR1 is SQVTM, CDR2 ANQGSEA, per germline. The V gene end was trimmed by 7 bases and the J gene end by 0 bases; junction bases not matched to a gene: 5. The CDR3 is 13 amino acids. This CDR3 is CSALGQMNTEAFF. CDR3 nucleotides: TGCAGCGCGTTGGGACAGATGAACACTGAAGCTTTCTTT. The whole variable domain, remainder taken from reference TRBV29-1 and TRBJ1-1, is SAVISQKPSRDICQRGTSLTIQCQVDSQVTMMFWYRQQPGQSLTLIATANQGSEATYESGFVIDKFPISRPNLTFSTLTVSNMSPEDSSIYLCSALGQMNTEAFFGQGTRLTVV.

V is TRBV29-1 and J is TRBJ1-4; D is ambiguous. V shed 6 bases and J shed 6 bases, with 17 bases lying between them. Germline V gene sequence: CDR1 SQVTM, CDR2 ANQGSEA. The CDR3 is made up of 14 amino acids. The CDR3: CSVAHRQSDEKLFF. The CDR3 DNA follows: TGCAGCGTGGCGCACCGCCAGAGCGATGAAAAACTGTTTTTT.

The rearrangement uses TRBV5-1 and TRBJ2-5; 12 bases align to TRBD2. In germline, CDR1 is SGHRS, CDR2 YFSETQ. V lost 0 bases, J lost 2 bases, and 2 bases stayed unmatched. The CDR3 consists of 16 residues. CDR3 DNA: TGCGCCAGCAGCTTGGGGACTAGCGGGACACAAGAGACCCAGTACTTC. It encodes CASSLGTSGTQETQYF.

This chain connects TRBV27 to TRBJ2-1, with 10 nucleotides matching TRBD2. The V gene end was trimmed by 4 bases and the J gene end by 0 bases; junction bases not matched to a gene: 12. Per germline, CDR1 MNHEY and CDR2 SMNVEV (reference sequence). The CDR3 sequence is 19 residues long. CDR3 amino acids: CASSSPYASGSHSYNEQFF. In DNA form, the CDR3 reads TGTGCCAGCAGTTCCCCCTACGCTAGCGGGAGTCACTCCTACAATGAGCAGTTCTTC.

V usage is TRBV21-1 and J usage is TRBJ2-2; the tabulated D call, TRBD1, remains unverified against the DNA. TRBV21-1 constitutes a pseudogene. The CDR3 is 15 amino acids. The CDR3 loop is CASSGGTGETGELFF. DNA of the CDR3: TGTGCCAGCAGCGGTGGGACAGGGGAAACCGGGGAGCTGTTTTTT.

This clone is categorized as medium-sized. The chain is built from TRBV7-6 and TRBJ2-3; D might be TRBD2 (6 bases). V lost 5 bases and J 2 bases, leaving 17 bases between the germline ends. From germline, CDR1 is SGHVS and CDR2 FNYEAQ. The CDR3 runs to 16 residues. This chain's CDR3 is CASSERAGIPTDTQYF. DNA for the CDR3: TGTGCCAGCAGCGAAAGAGCGGGTATCCCCACAGATACGCAGTATTTT.

This clone came up once. The chain joins TRBV7-9 to TRBJ2-2; 8 bases map to TRBD2. Per germline, CDR1 SEHNR and CDR2 FQNEAQ (reference sequence). The CDR3 runs 16 residues. Trimming at V came to 8 bases and at J to 1 base, leaving 9 bases not matched to a gene. The CDR3 loop is CASSTGGNRNTGELFF. In DNA form, the CDR3 reads TGTGCCAGCTCAACGGGAGGGAATAGGAACACCGGGGAGCTGTTTTTT.

The chain couples TRBV12-3 or TRBV12-4 to TRBJ2-1, with D uncertain. The germline V and J ends were trimmed by 5 bases and 6 bases, with 8 bases remaining between them. The length of the CDR3 is 12 residues. The CDR3 loop is CASSPPFNEQFF. In nucleotides, the CDR3 is TGTGCCAGCAGTCCTCCCTTCAATGAGCAGTTCTTC.

V is TRBV7-9 and J is TRBJ1-1, with a tentative D call TRBD1 (5 bases). Trimming removed 4 bases at V and 7 bases at J, with 16 bases between. Germline CDR1 reads SEHNR; CDR2 reads FQNEAQ (reference sequence). This CDR3 is 14 amino acids long. The CDR3, as DNA: TGTGCCAGCAGCTCGACCCGGGGGGGGAGTGAAGCTTTCTTT. The encoded protein is CASSSTRGGSEAFF.

The sample holds one count of this clone. V gene TRBV5-1 combines with J gene TRBJ2-3; 9 bases line up with TRBD2. Trimming removed 3 bases from V and 5 bases from J; junction bases left unmatched: 7. Germline assignment: CDR1 SGHRS and CDR2 YFSETQ. The CDR3 spans 15 residues. CDR3 sequence reads: CASSSSGGPGDTQYF. The CDR3 DNA reads TGCGCCAGCAGCTCGAGCGGGGGGCCTGGAGATACGCAGTATTTT.

The rearrangement joins TRBV5-4 to TRBJ1-2, with a weak D call TRBD1 (6 bases). V was trimmed by 1 base and J by 13 bases, leaving 14 bases between them. The CDR3 consists of 12 residues. Per germline, CDR1 SGHNT and CDR2 YYREEE (reference sequence). For the CDR3, the DNA is TGTGCCAGCAGCTTGACTGGGGGCGTATCCACCTTC. Translation gives CASSLTGGVSTF.

This chain joins TRBV5-1 and TRBJ2-1, with TRBD2 matching over 9 bases. The germline V gene has CDR1 SGHRS and CDR2 YFSETQ. This CDR3 has 13 amino acids. Germline trimming cut 8 bases from V and 6 bases from J; bases unmatched to any gene: 6. The CDR3 sequence is CASGREGTNEQFF. CDR3 DNA: TGCGCCAGTGGGCGGGAGGGTACCAATGAGCAGTTCTTC.

This clone has a handful of counts. CDR3 coding DNA: TGTGCCAGCAGCCTCAGGGTTGCCGGGGAGCTGTTTTTT. Translated: CASSLRVAGELFF. V is TRBV12-3 or TRBV12-4 and J is TRBJ2-2; tentatively, D is TRBD1 (5 bases). The CDR3 is made up of 13 amino acids. Between the trimmed V and J ends, which lost 6 bases and 6 bases, there was a span of 11 bases.

This clone has just a few counts. V gene TRBV12-3 or TRBV12-4 combines with J gene TRBJ1-6; D remains ambiguous. The CDR3 covers 12 residues. The V end lost 5 bases, the J end lost 5 bases, and 4 bases lay between the germline ends. CDR3 protein: CASSRDNSPLHF. The CDR3 DNA follows: TGTGCCAGCAGTCGGGATAATTCACCCCTCCACTTT.

The chain recombines TRBV7-9 with TRBJ2-6; TRBD2 is a possible D gene (6 bases). Trimming took 5 bases from V and 4 from J, leaving 15 bases between them. CDR1 and CDR2 from the germline V gene are SEHNR and FQNEAQ (reference sequence). This CDR3 contains 16 residues. The CDR3 region is CASSGPDREGANVLTF. The CDR3 nucleotides are TGTGCCAGCAGCGGTCCCGACCGGGAGGGGGCCAACGTCCTGACTTTC.

About this clone itself: One end of the junction fails to match germline, which may point to a read error. The V and J genes are TRBV28 and TRBJ2-2; 7 bases match TRBD1. Germline V gene lookup returns CDR1 MDHEN and CDR2 SYDVKM. The CDR3 extends over 12 amino acids. The CDR3 bases are TGCGCCACAGGGGTAGGGACCGGGGAGCTGTTTTTT. Translating gives CATGVGTGELFF.

The J gene is TRBJ1-2, the V gene TRBV7-2, with unresolved D. The ends were cut back, 1 base at V and 4 bases at J, with 13 bases in the middle. In germline, CDR1 is SGHTA, CDR2 FQGNSA. The CDR3 sequence is 15 residues long. CDR3: CASSLVAGGGYGYTF. As DNA, the CDR3 is TGTGCCAGCAGCTTAGTGGCAGGCGGAGGCTATGGCTACACCTTC.

This clone has more than one count but fewer than ten. The V gene is TRBV12-3 or TRBV12-4, the J gene TRBJ2-7; D gene uncertain. Between the trimmed V and J ends, which lost 3 bases and 6 bases, there was a span of 9 bases. This CDR3 comprises 12 residues. For the CDR3, the DNA is TGTGCCAGCAGTTTCCCTAGTGGCGAGCAGTACTTC. Translating it yields CASSFPSGEQYF.

This clone was seen a single time. V usage is TRBV28 and J usage is TRBJ1-2; 9 bases match TRBD1. Germline V lookup: CDR1 MDHEN, CDR2 SYDVKM. CDR3 length: 13 amino acids. The V and J ends lost 6 bases and 6 bases, in that order; junction bases with no gene match: 5. As DNA, the CDR3 is TGTGCCAGCAGCCAGGACAGGGGAGATGGCTACACCTTC. It is translated as CASSQDRGDGYTF.

The chain recombines TRBV7-8 with TRBJ2-6; 10 positions agree with TRBD1. Germline trimming cut 4 bases from V and 0 bases from J; bases unmatched to any gene: 6. The CDR3 is 18 residues long. CDR1 and CDR2 from the germline V gene are SGHVS and FQNEAQ. CDR3 sequence (DNA): TGTGCCAGCAGCTCCGGGACAGGGGCTCTCTCTGGGGCCAACGTCCTGACTTTC. Encoded protein: CASSSGTGALSGANVLTF.

This clone is a singleton in its sample. The chain carries TRBV11-2 and TRBJ2-7; 9 positions agree with TRBD1. CDR3 length: 16 amino acids. After removal of 1 base from V and 6 bases from J, the junction contained 10 bases not matched to a gene. Germline V gives CDR1 SGHAT, CDR2 FQNNGV. CDR3 DNA sequence: TGTGCCAGCAGCTTAGGGGGGGGACAGGGAAAGCGCGAGCAGTACTTC. Translation: CASSLGGGQGKREQYF.

V and J are TRBV2 and TRBJ2-3, with TRBD1 matching 9 bases. Germline V gives CDR1 SNHLY, CDR2 FYNNEI. V gave up 7 bases and J gave up 4 bases; unmatched junction bases: 6. The CDR3 sequence is 14 residues long. The CDR3 bases are TGTGCCAGCACCCCGGGACAGGGAGCAGATACGCAGTATTTT. It is translated as CASTPGQGADTQYF.

The chain couples TRBV11-2 to TRBJ2-1; D gene ambiguous. V was shortened by 3 bases and J by 7 bases, with 10 bases between the two germline ends. The CDR3 spans 13 residues. The germline gives CDR1 SGHAT, CDR2 FQNNGV. CDR3 residues: CASSFEVANEQFF. The CDR3 DNA is TGTGCCAGCAGCTTTGAGGTGGCAAATGAGCAGTTCTTC.